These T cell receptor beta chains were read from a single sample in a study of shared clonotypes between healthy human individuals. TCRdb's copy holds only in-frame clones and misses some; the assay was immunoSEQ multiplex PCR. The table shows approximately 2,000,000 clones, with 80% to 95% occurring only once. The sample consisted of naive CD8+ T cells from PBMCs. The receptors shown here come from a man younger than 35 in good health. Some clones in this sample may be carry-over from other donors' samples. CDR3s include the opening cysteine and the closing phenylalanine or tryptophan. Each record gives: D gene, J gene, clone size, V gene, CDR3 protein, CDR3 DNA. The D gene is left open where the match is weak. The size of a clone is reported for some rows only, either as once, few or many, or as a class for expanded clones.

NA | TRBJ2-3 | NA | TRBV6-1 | CASSESLGQYF | TGTGCCAGCAGTGAATCATTGGGGCAGTATTTT
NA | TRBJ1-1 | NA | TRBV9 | CASSGGAMNTEAFF | TGTGCCAGCAGCGGTGGGGCTATGAACACTGAAGCTTTCTTT
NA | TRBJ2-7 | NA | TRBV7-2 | CASSLVRASYEQYF | TGTGCCAGCAGCTTAGTTAGGGCCTCCTACGAGCAGTACTTC
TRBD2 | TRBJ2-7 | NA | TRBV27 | CASSSPRDYYEQYF | TGTGCCAGCAGTTCCCCCCGGGACTACTACGAGCAGTACTTC
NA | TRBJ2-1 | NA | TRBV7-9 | CASSPLRPSYNEQFF | TGTGCCAGCAGCCCATTGAGGCCCTCCTACAATGAGCAGTTCTTC
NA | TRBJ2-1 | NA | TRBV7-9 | CASSQPLRISYNEQFF | TGTGCCAGCAGCCAACCCCTCCGGATCTCCTACAATGAGCAGTTCTTC
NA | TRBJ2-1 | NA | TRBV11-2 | CASSSRGAEQFF | TGTGCCAGCAGCTCCAGGGGGGCTGAGCAGTTCTTC
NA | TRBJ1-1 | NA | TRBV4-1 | CASSQVPLNTEAFF | TGCGCCAGCAGCCAAGTGCCGCTGAACACTGAAGCTTTCTTT
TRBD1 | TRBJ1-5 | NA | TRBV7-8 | CASSPGQGYQPQHF | TGTGCCAGCAGCCCCGGACAGGGGTATCAGCCCCAGCATTTT
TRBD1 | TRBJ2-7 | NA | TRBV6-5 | CASSDTGAYYEQYF | TGTGCCAGCAGCGACACAGGGGCCTACTACGAGCAGTACTTC
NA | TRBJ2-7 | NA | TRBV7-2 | CASSFADTTGNEQYF | TGTGCCAGCAGCTTCGCCGACACTACAGGGAACGAGCAGTACTTC
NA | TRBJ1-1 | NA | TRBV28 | CASSIQGSIPEAFF | TGTGCCAGCAGTATACAGGGTTCTATCCCTGAAGCTTTCTTT
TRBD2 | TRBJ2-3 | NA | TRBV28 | CASSFPTAGGEDTQYF | TGTGCCAGCAGTTTCCCCACAGCGGGAGGGGAGGATACGCAGTATTTT
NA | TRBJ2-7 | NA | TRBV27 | CASSLRVYTGIAPTYEQYF | TGTGCCAGCAGTTTAAGGGTCTACACCGGGATCGCCCCCACCTACGAGCAGTACTTC
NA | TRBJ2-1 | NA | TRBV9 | CASTRYTDSSSYNEQFF | TGTGCCAGCACCCGGTATACCGATTCCAGCTCCTACAATGAGCAGTTCTTC
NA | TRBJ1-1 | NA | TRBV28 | CASSFFRQDRMNTEAFF | TGTGCCAGCAGTTTTTTTCGGCAGGATCGCATGAACACTGAAGCTTTCTTT
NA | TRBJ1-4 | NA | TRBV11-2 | CASSLNTGSNEKLFF | TGTGCCAGCAGCTTAAATACAGGGTCGAATGAAAAACTGTTTTTT
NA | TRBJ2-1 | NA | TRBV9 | CASSAGLTASYEQFF | TGTGCCAGCAGCGCAGGACTGACTGCGTCTTATGAGCAGTTCTTC
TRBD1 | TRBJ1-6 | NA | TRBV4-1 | CASSPGQALSYNSPLHF | TGCGCCAGCAGCCCGGGACAGGCCCTCTCCTATAATTCACCCCTCCACTTT
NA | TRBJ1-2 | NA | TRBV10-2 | CASSERPVYGYTF | TGCGCCAGCAGTGAGCGGCCGGTCTATGGCTACACCTTC
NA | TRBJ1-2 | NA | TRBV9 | CASSRSRQVGLLGYTF | TGTGCCAGCAGCCGATCCCGGCAGGTTGGGCTGTTGGGCTACACCTTC
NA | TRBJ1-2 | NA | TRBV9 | CASSVARGAYGHTF | NA
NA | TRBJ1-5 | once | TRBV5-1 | CASSVTGGNQPQHF | TGCGCCAGCAGCGTCACAGGTGGCAATCAGCCCCAGCATTTT
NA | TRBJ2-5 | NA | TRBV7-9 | CASSPPGTQYF | TGTGCCAGCAGCCCGCCGGGGACCCAGTACTTC
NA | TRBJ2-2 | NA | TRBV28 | CASTYTGELFF | TGTGCCAGCACTTATACCGGGGAGCTGTTTTTT
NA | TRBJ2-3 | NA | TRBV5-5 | CASSSYGLGLDTQYF | TGTGCCAGCAGCTCGTACGGACTGGGACTGGATACGCAGTATTTT
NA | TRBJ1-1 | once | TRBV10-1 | CASSEEVPGDTEAFF | TGCGCCAGCAGTGAGGAGGTCCCCGGGGACACTGAAGCTTTCTTT
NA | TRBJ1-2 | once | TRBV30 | CAWDEGGSYGYTF | TGTGCCTGGGATGAGGGGGGAAGCTATGGCTACACCTTC
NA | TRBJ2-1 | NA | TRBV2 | CASLLSYNEQFF | TGTGCCAGCCTCCTCTCCTACAATGAGCAGTTCTTC
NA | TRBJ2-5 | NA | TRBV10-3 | CATRPVGRETQYF | TGTGCCACCCGTCCTGTGGGACGAGAGACCCAGTACTTC
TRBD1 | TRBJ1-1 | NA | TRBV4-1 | CASSQDLSGTGYTEAFF | TGCGCCAGCAGCCAAGATCTTTCCGGGACAGGGTACACTGAAGCTTTCTTT
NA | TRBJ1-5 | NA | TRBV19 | CASAIRDSNQPQHF | TGTGCCAGCGCTATTCGGGATAGCAATCAGCCCCAGCATTTT
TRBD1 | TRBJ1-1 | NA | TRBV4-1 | CASSQGLRGGTEAFF | TGCGCCAGCAGCCAGGGGCTCAGGGGGGGCACTGAAGCTTTCTTT
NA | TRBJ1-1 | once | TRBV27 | CASSLRQPWGNTEAFF | TGTGCCAGCAGTCTTAGACAGCCGTGGGGGAACACTGAAGCTTTCTTT
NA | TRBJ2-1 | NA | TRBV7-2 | CASSLAPNNEQFF | TGTGCCAGCAGCTTAGCGCCGAACAATGAGCAGTTCTTC
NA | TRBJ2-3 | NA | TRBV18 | CASSPTTDTQYF | TGTGCCAGCTCACCAACCACAGATACGCAGTATTTT
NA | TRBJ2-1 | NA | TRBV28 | CASSQGQPNEQFF | TGTGCCAGCAGCCAGGGACAACCCAATGAGCAGTTCTTC
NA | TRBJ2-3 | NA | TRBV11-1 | CASSTHRTDTQYF | TGTGCCAGCAGCACCCACCGCACAGATACGCAGTATTTT
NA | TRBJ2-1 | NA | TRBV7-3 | CASSSKPGLGRILTEQFF | TGTGCCAGCAGCTCCAAACCCGGGCTGGGTCGAATCCTAACTGAGCAGTTCTTC
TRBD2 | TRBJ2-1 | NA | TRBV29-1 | CSGRLAGGPHNEQFF | TGCAGCGGGCGACTAGCGGGAGGACCTCACAATGAGCAGTTCTTC
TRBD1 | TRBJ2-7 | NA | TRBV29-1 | CSVEGFGTGVPYEQYF | TGCAGCGTTGAAGGTTTCGGGACAGGGGTGCCCTACGAGCAGTACTTC
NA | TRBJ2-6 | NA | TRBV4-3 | CASSQDIMGSGANVLTF | TGCGCCAGCAGCCAAGATATTATGGGCTCTGGGGCCAACGTCCTGACTTTC
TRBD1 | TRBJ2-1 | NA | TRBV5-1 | CASSLDRGLFSYNEQFF | TGCGCCAGCAGCCTAGACAGGGGGTTATTCTCCTACAATGAGCAGTTCTTC
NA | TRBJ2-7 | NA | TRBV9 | CASSSQTEQYF | TGTGCCAGCAGCTCACAGACAGAGCAGTACTTC
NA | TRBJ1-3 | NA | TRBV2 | CASSERQNPGNTIYF | TGTGCCAGCAGTGAACGACAGAATCCTGGAAACACCATATATTTT